This T cell receptor (beta chain) stems from a study of cytomegalovirus exposure and HLA in healthy donors. Overall study: As released early, the data held 70 million to 95 million unique TCRs from HLA-typed donors.

Study observations and caveats: With high specificity and sensitivity, the classifier reportedly diagnosed cytomegalovirus status. A previous analysis found most TCR beta V segments productive roughly 90% or roughly 30% of the time.

V was clipped by 3 bases and J by 9 bases, with 15 bases between them. Germline CDR1 reads SNHLY; CDR2 reads FYNNEI. CDR3 length: 14 amino acids. As regards this clone: Its antigen is still unknown.

A multiplex PCR was run with 60 Vbeta primers and 13 Jbeta primers. Produced via immunoSEQ multiplex PCR; TCRdb's table is partial and in-frame only. The sample shows roughly 170,000 clones, almost 85% of them seen only once. The specimen sequenced was PBMCs. The clonotype was recovered from a young man in good health and CMV-seronegative. The chain carries TRBV2 and TRBJ2-1, with no clear D. This CDR3 reads CASSEYARSGEQFF. Written as DNA, the CDR3 is TGTGCCAGCAGTGAGTATGCTAGATCGGGTGAGCAGTTCTTC. Combining the CDR3 with reference TRBV2 and TRBJ2-1 gives the whole variable domain EPEVTQTPSHQVTQMGQEVILRCVPISNHLYFYWYRQILGQKVEFLVSFYNNEISEKSEIFDDQFSVERPDGSNFTLKIRSTKLEDSAMYFCASSEYARSGEQFFGPGTRLTVL.